The entry below gives a single TCR beta chain sequence along with its context. Sequenced by immunoSEQ multiplex PCR; TCRdb stores in-frame clones only, minus some. The table records around 61,000 clones, 92% of them present only once. The sample is drawn from a study of OX40 agonist ivuxolimab in advanced cancers. At the level of the study: Patients were under 90% male with ages about 23 to 79, mean about 54.

Germline CDR1 reads GTSNPN; CDR2 reads SVGIG (reference sequence). Trimming left V 5 bases short and J 6 bases short, with 13 bases between. This CDR3 comprises 12 residues. This rearrangement joins TRBV30 to TRBJ1-2, with unresolved D. The input for sequencing was CD4+ or CD8+ T cells sorted from blood, taken in a trial of the OX40 agonist ivuxolimab. This sequence originates from an adult with an advanced solid tumor such as melanoma, head and neck, liver or kidney cancer. The DNA for the CDR3 is TGTGCCTGGGCCCCCCCTTTTGATGGCTACACCTTC. Amino acids: CAWAPPFDGYTF.